The clone carrying this T cell receptor (beta chain) was seen a single time. The antigen is unknown. The data are from a study of OX40 agonist ivuxolimab in advanced cancers. Only in-frame clones appear in the TCRdb table, and some are missing; sequencing was by immunoSEQ multiplex PCR. The sample holds 70,000 to 75,000 clones, 88% seen once. Study-wide results and limits: Clonal expansion from baseline to week 6 occurred in both CD4+ and CD8+ T cells.

The CDR3 has 17 amino acids. Deletions cut 4 bases from V and 0 bases from J, with 18 bases between. Germline CDR1 SEHNR, CDR2 FQNEAQ (reference sequence). V usage is TRBV7-9 and J usage is TRBJ1-2; tentatively, D is TRBD1 (6 bases). The clonotype comes from an adult with an advanced solid tumor such as melanoma, head and neck, liver or kidney cancer. Sequencing used CD4+ or CD8+ T cells sorted from blood, obtained in a trial of the OX40 agonist ivuxolimab. Here the CDR3 DNA reads TGTGCCAGCAGCTCCCCGGGGGGCGGCAGCGCTAACTATGGCTACACCTTC. It translates to CASSSPGGGSANYGYTF.